The clone carrying this TCR beta chain showed up just a few times. No antigen is known for it. Germline V gives CDR1 LGHNA, CDR2 YSLEER. The V segment lost 2 bases and the J segment 9 bases; nucleotides outside the gene matches: 6. This CDR3 has 13 amino acids. This record belongs to a study of T-cell reconstitution after alpha-beta-depleted transplantation in children. Study results and caveats: There were some patients whose high TCRbeta diversity at day 60 came from surviving recipient T cells and thymic progenitors. T-cell numbers and diversity, one year after transplant, stemmed largely from T cells that were newly produced.

The TCRbeta library incorporated unique molecular identifiers. TCRdb called the PCR reads again in MiXCR, with one record for every CDR3 protein. The table lists 450,000 to 600,000 distinct CDR3 sequences, 13% of them singletons. The TCR originated in a male patient younger than 18 who had a stem cell transplant for acute myeloid leukemia, so the T cells may come from the graft donor. The source was PBMCs, mostly from graft donor cells, collected 360 days after TCRalphabeta/CD19-depleted stem cell transplant. The chain carries TRBV4-3 and TRBJ2-7; 8 bases fit TRBD2. CDR3 residues: CASSQRSGTAQYF. Here the CDR3 DNA reads TGCGCCAGCAGCCAACGTAGCGGGACGGCGCAGTACTTC.